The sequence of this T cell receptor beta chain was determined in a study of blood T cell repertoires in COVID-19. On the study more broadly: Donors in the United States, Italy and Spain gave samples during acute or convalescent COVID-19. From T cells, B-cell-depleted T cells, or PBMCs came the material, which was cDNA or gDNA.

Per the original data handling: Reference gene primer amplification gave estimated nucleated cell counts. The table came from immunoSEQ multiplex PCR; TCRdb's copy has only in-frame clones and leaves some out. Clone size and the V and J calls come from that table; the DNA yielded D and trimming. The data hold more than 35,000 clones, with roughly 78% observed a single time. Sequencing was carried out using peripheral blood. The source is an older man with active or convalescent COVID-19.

As DNA, the CDR3 is TGCGCCTCCCGGACTAGCGGGTTCACCGGGGAGCTGTTTTTT. Its protein is CASRTSGFTGELFF. The rearrangement uses TRBV5-1 and TRBJ2-2; 11 bases are a match to TRBD2. CDR3 length equals 14 residues. CDR1 SGHRS and CDR2 YFSETQ come from the germline V gene. The V and J ends lost 10 bases and 4 bases, in that order; junction bases with no gene match: 6.